This T cell receptor beta chain derives from a study of T cells in localized non-small cell lung cancer. Trimming pared 4 bases from V and 4 bases from J, leaving 17 bases between. This CDR3 region has 15 residues. Looked up from germline, CDR1 is SEHNR and CDR2 is FQNEAQ (reference sequence). Some clones are missing from TCRdb's copy, which holds only in-frame ones; the method was immunoSEQ multiplex PCR. Of around 35,000 clones in the sample, around three quarters were seen once. This clone is labeled as medium-sized. The chain is built from TRBV7-9 and TRBJ2-7, with a possible D match to TRBD1 (5 bases). The receptor's source is a male donor at least 60 years old with stage III squamous cell lung carcinoma. The starting material was peripheral blood, obtained before any cancer treatment. The CDR3 reads CASSSDDRQWYEQYF. CDR3 nucleotide sequence: TGTGCCAGCAGCTCCGATGATCGACAGTGGTACGAGCAGTACTTC.